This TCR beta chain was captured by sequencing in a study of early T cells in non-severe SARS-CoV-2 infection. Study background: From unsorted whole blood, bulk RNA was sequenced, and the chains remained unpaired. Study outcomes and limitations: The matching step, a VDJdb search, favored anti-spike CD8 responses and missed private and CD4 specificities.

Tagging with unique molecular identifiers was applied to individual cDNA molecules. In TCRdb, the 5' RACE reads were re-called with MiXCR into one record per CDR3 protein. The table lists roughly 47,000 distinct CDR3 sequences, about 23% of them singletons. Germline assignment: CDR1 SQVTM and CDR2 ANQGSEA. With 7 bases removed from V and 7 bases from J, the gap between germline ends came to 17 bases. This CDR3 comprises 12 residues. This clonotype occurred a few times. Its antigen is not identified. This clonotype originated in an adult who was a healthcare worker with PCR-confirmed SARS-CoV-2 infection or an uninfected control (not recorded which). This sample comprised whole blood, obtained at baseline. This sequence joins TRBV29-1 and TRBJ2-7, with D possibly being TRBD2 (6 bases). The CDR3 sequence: CSAERGSGEQYF. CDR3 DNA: TGCAGCGCCGAGAGGGGAAGCGGGGAGCAGTACTTC.